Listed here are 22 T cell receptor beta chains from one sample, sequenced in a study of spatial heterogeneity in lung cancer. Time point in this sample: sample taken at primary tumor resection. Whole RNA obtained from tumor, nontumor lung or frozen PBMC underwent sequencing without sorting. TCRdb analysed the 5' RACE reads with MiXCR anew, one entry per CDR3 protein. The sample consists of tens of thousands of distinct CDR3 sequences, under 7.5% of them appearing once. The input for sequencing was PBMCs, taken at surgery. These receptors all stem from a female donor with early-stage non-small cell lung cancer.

CDR3 coding DNA: TGTGCCAGCATAGGGGCGGTCGGCACTGAAGCTTTCTTT. This codes for CASIGAVGTEAFF. This chain joins TRBV7-2 and TRBJ1-1; D possibly corresponds to TRBD1 (5 bases). The CDR3 is 13 amino acids. Deletions cut 7 bases from V and 4 bases from J, with 13 bases between. Germline lookup yields CDR1 SGHTA and CDR2 FQGNSA.

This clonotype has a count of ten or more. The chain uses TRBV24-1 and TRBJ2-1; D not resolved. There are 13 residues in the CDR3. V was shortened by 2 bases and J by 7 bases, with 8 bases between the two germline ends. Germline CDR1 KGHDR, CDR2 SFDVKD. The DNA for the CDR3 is TGTGCCACCAGTGATTATTCCGGGAATGAGCAGTTCTTC. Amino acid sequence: CATSDYSGNEQFF.

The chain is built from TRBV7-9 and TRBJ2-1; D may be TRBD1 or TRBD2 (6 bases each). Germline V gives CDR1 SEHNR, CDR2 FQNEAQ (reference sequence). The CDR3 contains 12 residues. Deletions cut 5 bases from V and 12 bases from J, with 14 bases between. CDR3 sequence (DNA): TGTGCCAGCAGCCTAGGGGGGTCATTGCAGTTCTTC. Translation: CASSLGGSLQFF.

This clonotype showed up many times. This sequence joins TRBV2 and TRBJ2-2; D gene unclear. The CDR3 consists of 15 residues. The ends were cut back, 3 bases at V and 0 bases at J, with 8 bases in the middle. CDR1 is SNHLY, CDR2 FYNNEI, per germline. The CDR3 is CASSDRTSNTGELFF. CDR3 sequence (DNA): TGTGCCAGCAGTGATAGAACTTCGAACACCGGGGAGCTGTTTTTT.

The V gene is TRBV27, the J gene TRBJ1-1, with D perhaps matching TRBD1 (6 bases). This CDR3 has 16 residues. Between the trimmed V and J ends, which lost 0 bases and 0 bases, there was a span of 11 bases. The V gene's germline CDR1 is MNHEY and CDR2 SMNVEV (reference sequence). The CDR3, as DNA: TGTGCCAGCAGTTTATCGGGGGCGGGTTTGAACACTGAAGCTTTCTTT. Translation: CASSLSGAGLNTEAFF.

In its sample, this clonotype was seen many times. The CDR3 here is CSSTGYTEAFF. The CDR3 region has the DNA TGCAGTTCCACAGGGTACACTGAAGCTTTCTTT. This rearrangement joins TRBV20-1 to TRBJ1-1; perhaps TRBD1 as D (6 bases). Germline values: CDR1 DFQATT, CDR2 SNEGSKA (reference sequence). The CDR3 is 11 amino acids. V lost 8 bases, J lost 3 bases, and 10 bases lay in between.

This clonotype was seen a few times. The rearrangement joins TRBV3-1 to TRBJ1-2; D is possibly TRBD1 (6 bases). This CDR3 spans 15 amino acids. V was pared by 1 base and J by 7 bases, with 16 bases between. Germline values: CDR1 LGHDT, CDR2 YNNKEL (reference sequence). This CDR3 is CASSQGAGVSVGYTF. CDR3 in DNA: TGTGCCAGCAGCCAAGGGGCAGGGGTTAGCGTTGGCTACACCTTC.

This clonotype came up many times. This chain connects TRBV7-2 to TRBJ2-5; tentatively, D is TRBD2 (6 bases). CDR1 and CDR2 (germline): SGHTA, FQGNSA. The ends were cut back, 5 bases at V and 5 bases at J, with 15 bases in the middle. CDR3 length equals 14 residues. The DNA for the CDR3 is TGTGCCAGCAGCACCTCCAGGACTATCGAGACCCAGTACTTC. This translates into CASSTSRTIETQYF.

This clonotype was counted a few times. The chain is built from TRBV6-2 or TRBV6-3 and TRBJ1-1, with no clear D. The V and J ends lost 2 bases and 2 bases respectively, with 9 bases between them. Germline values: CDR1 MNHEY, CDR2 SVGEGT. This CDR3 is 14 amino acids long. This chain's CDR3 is CASSYLQSNTEAFF. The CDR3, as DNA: TGTGCCAGCAGTTACCTGCAGAGCAACACTGAAGCTTTCTTT.

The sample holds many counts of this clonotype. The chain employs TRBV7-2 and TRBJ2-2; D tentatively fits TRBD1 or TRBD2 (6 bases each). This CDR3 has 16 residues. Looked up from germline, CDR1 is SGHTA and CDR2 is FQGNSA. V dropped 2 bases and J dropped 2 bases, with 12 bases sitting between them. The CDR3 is CASSLQGRLNTGELFF. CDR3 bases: TGTGCCAGCAGCTTACAGGGGAGGCTTAACACCGGGGAGCTGTTTTTT.

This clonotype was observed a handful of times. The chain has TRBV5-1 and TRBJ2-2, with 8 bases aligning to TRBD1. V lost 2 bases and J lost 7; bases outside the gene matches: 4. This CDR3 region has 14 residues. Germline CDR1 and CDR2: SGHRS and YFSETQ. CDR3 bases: TGCGCCAGCAGCTTCAGGGGGCAGGGCGGGGAGCTGTTTTTT. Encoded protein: CASSFRGQGGELFF.

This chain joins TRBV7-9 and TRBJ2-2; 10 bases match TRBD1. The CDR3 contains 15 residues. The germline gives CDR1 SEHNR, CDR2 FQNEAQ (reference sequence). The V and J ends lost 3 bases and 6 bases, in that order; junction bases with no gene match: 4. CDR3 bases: TGTGCCAGCAGCTTCGGGACAGGGGTGGCCGGGGAGCTGTTTTTT. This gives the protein CASSFGTGVAGELFF.

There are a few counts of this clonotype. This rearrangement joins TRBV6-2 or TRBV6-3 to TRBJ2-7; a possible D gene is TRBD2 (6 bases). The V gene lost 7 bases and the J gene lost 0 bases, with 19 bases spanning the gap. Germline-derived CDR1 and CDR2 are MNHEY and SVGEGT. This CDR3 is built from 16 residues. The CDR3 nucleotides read TGTGCCAGCAAATCCGCGCGGGACCGAGGCTCCTACGAGCAGTACTTC. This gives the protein CASKSARDRGSYEQYF.

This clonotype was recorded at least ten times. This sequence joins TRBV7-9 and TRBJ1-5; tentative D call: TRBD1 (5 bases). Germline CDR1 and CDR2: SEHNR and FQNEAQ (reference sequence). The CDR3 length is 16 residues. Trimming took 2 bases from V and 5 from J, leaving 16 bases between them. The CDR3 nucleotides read TGTGCCAGCAGCTTAACGGCAGGGAGCAGGTATCAGCCCCAGCATTTT. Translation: CASSLTAGSRYQPQHF.

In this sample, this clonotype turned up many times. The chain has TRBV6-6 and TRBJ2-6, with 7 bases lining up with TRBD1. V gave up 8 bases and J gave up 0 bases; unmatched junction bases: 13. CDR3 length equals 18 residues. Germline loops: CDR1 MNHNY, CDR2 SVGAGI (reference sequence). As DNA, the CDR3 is TGTGCCAGCCAAAGAGGGGACAGAGGCTCCTCTGGGGCCAACGTCCTGACTTTC. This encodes CASQRGDRGSSGANVLTF.

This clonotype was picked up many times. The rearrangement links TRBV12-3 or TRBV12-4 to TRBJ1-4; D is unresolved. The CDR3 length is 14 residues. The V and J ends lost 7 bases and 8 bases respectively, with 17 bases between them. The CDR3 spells CASTRQARREKLFF. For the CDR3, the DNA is TGTGCCAGCACACGACAAGCCCGACGCGAAAAACTGTTTTTT.

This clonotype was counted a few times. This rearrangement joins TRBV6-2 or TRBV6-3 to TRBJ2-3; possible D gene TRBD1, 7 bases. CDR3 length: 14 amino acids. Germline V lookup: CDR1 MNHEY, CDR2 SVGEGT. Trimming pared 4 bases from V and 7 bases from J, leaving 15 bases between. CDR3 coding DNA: TGTGCCAGCAGTTTCCGACAGGGAGGAAATACGCAGTATTTT. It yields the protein CASSFRQGGNTQYF.

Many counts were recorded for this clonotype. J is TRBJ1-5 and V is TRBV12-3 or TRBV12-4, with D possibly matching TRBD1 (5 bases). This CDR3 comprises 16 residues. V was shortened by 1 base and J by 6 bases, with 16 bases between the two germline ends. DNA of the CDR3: TGTGCCAGCAGTTTAGGCGCTCGGGGGTTCGGTCAGCCCCAGCATTTT. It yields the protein CASSLGARGFGQPQHF.

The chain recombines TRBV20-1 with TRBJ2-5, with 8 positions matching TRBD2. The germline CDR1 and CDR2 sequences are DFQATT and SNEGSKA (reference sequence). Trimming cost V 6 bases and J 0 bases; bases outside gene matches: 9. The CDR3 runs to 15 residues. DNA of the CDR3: TGCAGTGCGTCGGACTGGCGGGGGGACCAAGAGACCCAGTACTTC. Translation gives CSASDWRGDQETQYF.

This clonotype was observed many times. The CDR3 DNA reads as TGTGCCAGCAGTCTCGACAGGGGCAGCAATCAGCCCCAGCATTTT. Protein sequence: CASSLDRGSNQPQHF. The chain employs TRBV7-9 and TRBJ1-5; 8 nucleotides line up with TRBD1. With V trimmed by 6 bases and J by 1 base, 5 bases remained unmatched. This CDR3 has 15 amino acids. Germline loops: CDR1 SEHNR, CDR2 FQNEAQ (reference sequence).

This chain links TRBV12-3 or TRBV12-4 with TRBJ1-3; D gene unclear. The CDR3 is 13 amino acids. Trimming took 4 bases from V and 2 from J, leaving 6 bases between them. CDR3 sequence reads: CASSWRAGNTIYF. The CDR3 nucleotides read TGTGCCAGCAGTTGGAGGGCTGGAAACACCATATATTTT.

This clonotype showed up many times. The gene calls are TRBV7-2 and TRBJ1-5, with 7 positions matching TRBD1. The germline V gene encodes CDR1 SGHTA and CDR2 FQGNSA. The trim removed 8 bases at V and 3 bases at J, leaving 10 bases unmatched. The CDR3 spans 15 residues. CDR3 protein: CASRKDRALNQPQHF. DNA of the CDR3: TGTGCCAGCCGAAAAGACAGGGCGCTCAATCAGCCCCAGCATTTT.